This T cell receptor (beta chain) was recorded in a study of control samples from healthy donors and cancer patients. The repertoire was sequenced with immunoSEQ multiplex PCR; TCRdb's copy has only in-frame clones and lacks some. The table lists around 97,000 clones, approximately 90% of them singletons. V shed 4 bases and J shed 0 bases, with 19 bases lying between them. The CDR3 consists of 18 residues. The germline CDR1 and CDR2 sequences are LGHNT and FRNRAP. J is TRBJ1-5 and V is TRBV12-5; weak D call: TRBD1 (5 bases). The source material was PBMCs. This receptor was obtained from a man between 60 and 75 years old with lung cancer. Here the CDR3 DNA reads TGTGCTAGTGGTTGGACCCGGGACGGACGTATTAGCAATCAGCCCCAGCATTTT. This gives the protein CASGWTRDGRISNQPQHF.